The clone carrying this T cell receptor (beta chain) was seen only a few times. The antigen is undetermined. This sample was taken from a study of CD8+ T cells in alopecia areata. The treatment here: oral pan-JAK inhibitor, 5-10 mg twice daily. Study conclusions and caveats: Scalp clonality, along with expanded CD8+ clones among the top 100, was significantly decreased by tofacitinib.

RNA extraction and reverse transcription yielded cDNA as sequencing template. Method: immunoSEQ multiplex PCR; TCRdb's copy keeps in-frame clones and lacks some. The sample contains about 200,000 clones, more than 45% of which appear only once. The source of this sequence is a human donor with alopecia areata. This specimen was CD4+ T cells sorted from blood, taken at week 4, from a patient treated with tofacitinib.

CDR3 nucleotides: TGTGCCAGCAGCTTAGGGGCTAGCGGGGGTCGACAAGAGACCCAGTACTTC. Protein: CASSLGASGGRQETQYF. V is TRBV7-9 and J is TRBJ2-5, with 10 bases lining up with TRBD2. V lost 1 base, J lost 2 bases, and 7 bases stayed unmatched. From germline, CDR1 is SEHNR and CDR2 FQNEAQ (reference sequence). The CDR3 totals 17 residues.